The rows below give T cell receptor beta chains drawn from one sample of a study of CD8+CD57+ T cells in acquired aplastic anemia. TCRdb re-called the reads through MiXCR, storing one row per CDR3 protein. The sample records 300,000 or so distinct CDR3 sequences, 56% being singletons. The sequenced sample was sorted CD4+, CD8+, or CD8+CD57+ T cells (not recorded which) from PBMCs. The receptors stem from a human donor with severe aplastic anemia or a healthy control (not recorded which). CDR3s include the opening cysteine and the closing phenylalanine or tryptophan. The D gene is left open where the match is weak. Expanded clones get a size class; other rows say once, few or many, or leave the size out.

d_gene | j_gene | v_gene | abundance | CDR3aa | CDR3nt
NA | TRBJ2-1 | TRBV7-6 | NA | CASSLRGYNEQFF | TGTGCCAGCAGTTTACGGGGATACAATGAGCAGTTCTTC
NA | TRBJ2-7 | TRBV5-6 | few | CASSLKDSYEQYF | TGTGCCAGCAGCCTCAAAGACAGCTACGAGCAGTACTTC
NA | TRBJ1-5 | TRBV20-1 | NA | CSARDSGDYQPQHF | TGCAGTGCTAGAGATTCAGGGGATTATCAGCCCCAGCATTTT
TRBD2 | TRBJ2-1 | TRBV5-6 | NA | CASGRTSGAHYNEQFF | TGTGCCAGCGGTCGCACTAGCGGGGCACACTACAATGAGCAGTTCTTC
NA | TRBJ1-2 | TRBV10-3 | few | CAIASPRGGLGYTF | TGTGCCATCGCTTCCCCTCGGGGGGGGCTTGGCTACACCTTC
NA | TRBJ1-5 | TRBV14 | many | CASRLNQPQHF | TGTGCCAGCAGATTAAATCAGCCCCAGCATTTT
NA | TRBJ2-4 | TRBV6-5 | many | CASSHKTGATKNIQYF | TGTGCCAGCAGTCACAAGACAGGAGCAACCAAAAACATTCAGTACTTC
NA | TRBJ1-1 | TRBV7-9 | NA | CASSFTQQLAFF | TGTGCCAGCAGCTTTACTCAGCAATTAGCTTTCTTT
TRBD1 | TRBJ2-5 | TRBV24-1 | NA | CATSDSGTGMTQYF | TGTGCCACCAGTGACTCCGGGACAGGCATGACCCAGTACTTC
NA | TRBJ2-2 | TRBV7-3 | NA | CASSATANTGELFF | TGTGCCAGCAGCGCCACAGCGAACACCGGGGAGCTGTTTTTT
NA | TRBJ2-7 | TRBV7-6 | NA | CASSLGGGITGEQYF | TGTGCCAGCAGCTTGGGAGGAGGAATCACCGGGGAGCAGTACTTC
NA | TRBJ1-2 | TRBV29-1 | NA | CSVFDPWGGYTF | TGCAGCGTTTTTGACCCATGGGGTGGCTACACCTTC
NA | TRBJ1-1 | TRBV15 | many | CATQLVKNSPNTEAFF | TGTGCCACTCAATTAGTAAAAAACAGCCCTAACACTGAAGCTTTCTTT
NA | TRBJ1-2 | TRBV5-5 | few | CASSLVAGNYGYTF | TGTGCCAGCAGCTTGGTTGCAGGAAACTATGGCTACACCTTC
NA | TRBJ2-1 | TRBV27 | few | CASSLSWSWDEQFF | TGTGCCAGCAGTTTATCCTGGTCCTGGGATGAGCAGTTCTTC
NA | TRBJ1-5 | TRBV24-1 | NA | CATSEGNQPQHF | TGTGCCACCAGTGAGGGCAATCAGCCCCAGCATTTT
TRBD1 | TRBJ1-1 | TRBV6-6 | many | CASSYRGLDTEAFF | TGTGCCAGCAGTTACAGGGGGCTGGACACTGAAGCTTTCTTT
NA | TRBJ2-7 | TRBV2 | NA | CASRRDSSTYEQYF | TGTGCCAGCAGACGCGATAGTTCAACCTACGAGCAGTACTTC
TRBD2 | TRBJ2-3 | TRBV7-9 | few | CASSLVGGRGGDTQYF | TGTGCCAGCAGCCTCGTGGGCGGGAGGGGTGGGGATACGCAGTATTTT
TRBD2 | TRBJ2-1 | TRBV2 | NA | CASSRNAGDLSYNEQFF | TGTGCCAGCAGCCGTAATGCGGGGGACCTCTCCTACAATGAGCAGTTCTTC
NA | TRBJ2-7 | TRBV25-1 | NA | CASSPRGADYSYEQYF | TGCGCCAGCAGCCCCCGAGGCGCGGACTACTCCTACGAGCAGTACTTC
TRBD1 | TRBJ1-3 | TRBV20-1 | NA | CSARGQGGNTIYF | TGCAGTGCTAGGGGACAGGGTGGAAACACCATATATTTT
NA | TRBJ1-5 | TRBV15 | NA | CATSSDQPQHF | TGTGCCACCAGCAGCGACCAGCCCCAGCATTTT
TRBD2 | TRBJ2-1 | TRBV25-1 | NA | CASSDQAGGKFNEQFF | TGTGCCAGCAGTGACCAAGCGGGAGGGAAATTCAATGAGCAGTTCTTC
TRBD2 | TRBJ2-3 | TRBV30 | few | CAWRELAGGTDTQYF | TGTGCCTGGAGAGAACTAGCGGGGGGCACAGATACGCAGTATTTT
TRBD1 | TRBJ1-2 | TRBV7-9 | NA | CASSPRQGWYYGYTF | TGTGCCAGCAGCCCAAGACAGGGATGGTACTATGGCTACACCTTC
NA | TRBJ2-3 | TRBV9 | NA | CASSVLLDTQYF | TGTGCCAGCAGCGTGTTACTCGATACGCAGTATTTT
NA | TRBJ1-5 | TRBV18 | NA | CASSPFNDQPQHF | TGTGCCAGCTCACCATTTAACGATCAGCCCCAGCATTTT
NA | TRBJ1-2 | TRBV10-3 | few | CASSSDWGYGYTF | TGTGCCAGCAGTTCCGACTGGGGCTATGGCTACACCTTC
NA | TRBJ2-1 | TRBV2 | many | CASSERGGAFYEQFF | TGTGCCAGCAGTGAGAGGGGGGGGGCCTTCTATGAGCAGTTCTTC
NA | TRBJ1-4 | TRBV5-1 | NA | CASSYSPTDSNEKLFF | TGCGCCAGCAGCTATTCCCCGACAGACTCTAATGAAAAACTGTTTTTT
NA | TRBJ2-6 | TRBV6-5 | many | CASSYPTSSGANVLTF | TGTGCCAGCAGTTACCCTACATCGTCTGGGGCCAACGTCCTGACTTTC
TRBD1 | TRBJ1-2 | TRBV29-1 | NA | CSMSGQGVSYTF | TGCAGCATGTCGGGACAGGGGGTGAGCTACACCTTC
NA | TRBJ2-2 | TRBV7-8 | NA | CASSPDRLLTGELFF | TGTGCCAGCAGCCCCGACAGGTTGCTCACCGGGGAGCTGTTTTTT
NA | TRBJ1-6 | TRBV19 | once | CASSIGVRGDSPLHF | TGTGCCAGTAGTATTGGGGTGCGTGGCGATTCACCCCTCCACTTT
NA | TRBJ2-7 | TRBV7-9 | NA | CASSTRESYYEQYF | TGTGCCAGCAGCACCCGGGAGAGCTACTACGAGCAGTACTTC
TRBD2 | TRBJ2-1 | TRBV5-1 | NA | CASSLVLAEYNEQFF | TGCGCCAGCAGCTTGGTTCTAGCGGAGTACAATGAGCAGTTCTTC
NA | TRBJ1-1 | TRBV7-3 | few | CASSSMPNTEAFF | TGTGCCAGCAGCTCCATGCCTAACACTGAAGCTTTCTTT
NA | TRBJ2-7 | TRBV2 | once | CASSDIQVLYEQYF | TGTGCCAGCAGTGATATCCAGGTTCTCTACGAGCAGTACTTC